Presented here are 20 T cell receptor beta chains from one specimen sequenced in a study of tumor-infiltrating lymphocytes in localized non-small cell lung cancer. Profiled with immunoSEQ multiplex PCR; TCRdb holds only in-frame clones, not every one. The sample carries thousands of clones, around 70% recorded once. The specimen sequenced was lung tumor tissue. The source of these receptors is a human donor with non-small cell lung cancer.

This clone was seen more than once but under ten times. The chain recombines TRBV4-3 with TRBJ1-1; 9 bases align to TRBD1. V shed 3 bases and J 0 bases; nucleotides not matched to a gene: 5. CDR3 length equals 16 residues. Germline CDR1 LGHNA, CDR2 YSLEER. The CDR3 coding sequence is TGCGCCAGCAGCCAGATGACAGGGGGGCTGAACACTGAAGCTTTCTTT. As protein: CASSQMTGGLNTEAFF.

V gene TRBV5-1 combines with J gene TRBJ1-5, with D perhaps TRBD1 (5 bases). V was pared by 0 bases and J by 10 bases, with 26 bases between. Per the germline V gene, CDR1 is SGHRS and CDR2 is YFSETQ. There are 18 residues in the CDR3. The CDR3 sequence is CASSLGAVDGGQISPQHF. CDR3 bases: TGCGCCAGCAGCTTGGGAGCAGTGGATGGAGGACAAATCAGCCCCCAGCATTTT.

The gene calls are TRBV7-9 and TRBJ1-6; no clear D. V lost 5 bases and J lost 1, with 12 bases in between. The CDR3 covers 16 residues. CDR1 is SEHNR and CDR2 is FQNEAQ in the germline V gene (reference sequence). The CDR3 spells CASSESFGSYNSPLHF. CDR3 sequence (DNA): TGTGCCAGCAGCGAGAGCTTCGGGTCCTATAATTCACCCCTCCACTTT.

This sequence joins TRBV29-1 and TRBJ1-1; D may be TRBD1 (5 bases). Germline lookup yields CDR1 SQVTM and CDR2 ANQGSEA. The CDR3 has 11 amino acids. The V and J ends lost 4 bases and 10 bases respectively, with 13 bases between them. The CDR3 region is CSVGGTEGAFF. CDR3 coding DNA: TGCAGCGTTGGCGGGACGGAAGGAGCTTTCTTT.

CDR3 region: CAIGMGQGYEQYF. The CDR3 DNA reads as TGTGCCATCGGGATGGGACAGGGCTACGAGCAGTACTTC. The genes are TRBV10-3 and TRBJ2-7; 9 nucleotides match TRBD1. Germline lookup yields CDR1 ENHRY and CDR2 SYGVKD. Unmatched junction bases numbered 5, after V lost 8 bases and J lost 3 bases. This CDR3 is 13 amino acids long.

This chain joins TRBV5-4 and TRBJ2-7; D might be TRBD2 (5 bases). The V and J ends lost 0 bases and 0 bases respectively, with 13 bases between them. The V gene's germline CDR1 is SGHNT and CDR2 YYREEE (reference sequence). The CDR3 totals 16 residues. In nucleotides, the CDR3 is TGTGCCAGCAGCTTGGGCGGGCGGAACCCCTCCTACGAGCAGTACTTC. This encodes CASSLGGRNPSYEQYF.

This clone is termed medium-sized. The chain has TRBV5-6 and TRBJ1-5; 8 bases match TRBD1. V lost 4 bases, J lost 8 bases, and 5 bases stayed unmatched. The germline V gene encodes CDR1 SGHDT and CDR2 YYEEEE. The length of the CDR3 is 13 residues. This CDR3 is CASSSTGGEPQHF. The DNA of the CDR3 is TGTGCCAGCAGCAGTACAGGGGGGGAGCCCCAGCATTTT.

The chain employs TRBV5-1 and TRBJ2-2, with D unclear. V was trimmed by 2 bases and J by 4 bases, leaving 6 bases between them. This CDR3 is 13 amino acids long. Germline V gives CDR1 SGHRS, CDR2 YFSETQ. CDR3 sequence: CASSFTLTGELFF. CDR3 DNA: TGCGCCAGCAGCTTTACACTCACCGGGGAGCTGTTTTTT. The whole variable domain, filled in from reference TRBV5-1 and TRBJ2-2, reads KAGVTQTPRYLIKTRGQQVTLSCSPISGHRSVSWYQQTPGQGLQFLFEYFSETQRNKGNFPGRFSGRQFSNSRSEMNVSTLELGDSALYLCASSFTLTGELFFGEGSRLTVL.

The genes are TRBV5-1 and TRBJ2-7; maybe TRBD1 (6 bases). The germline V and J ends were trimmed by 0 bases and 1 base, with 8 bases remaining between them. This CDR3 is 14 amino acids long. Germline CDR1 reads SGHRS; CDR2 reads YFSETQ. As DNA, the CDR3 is TGCGCCAGCAGCTTGGCAGGGGAATCCTACGAGCAGTACTTC. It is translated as CASSLAGESYEQYF. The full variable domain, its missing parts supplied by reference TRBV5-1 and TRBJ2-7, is KAGVTQTPRYLIKTRGQQVTLSCSPISGHRSVSWYQQTPGQGLQFLFEYFSETQRNKGNFPGRFSGRQFSNSRSEMNVSTLELGDSALYLCASSLAGESYEQYFGPGTRLTVT.

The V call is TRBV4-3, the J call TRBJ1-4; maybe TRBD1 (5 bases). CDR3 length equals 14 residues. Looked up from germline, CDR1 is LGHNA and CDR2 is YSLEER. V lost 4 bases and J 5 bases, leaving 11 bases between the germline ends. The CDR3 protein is CASSLGRMNEKLFF. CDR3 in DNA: TGCGCCAGCAGCCTGGGACGGATGAATGAAAAACTGTTTTTT.

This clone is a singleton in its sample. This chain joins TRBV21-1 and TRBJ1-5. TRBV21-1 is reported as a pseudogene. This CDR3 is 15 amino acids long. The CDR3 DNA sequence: TGTGCCAGCAGCAAAGAGGTAGGACTTCGCACGCCCCAGCATTTT. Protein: CASSKEVGLRTPQHF.

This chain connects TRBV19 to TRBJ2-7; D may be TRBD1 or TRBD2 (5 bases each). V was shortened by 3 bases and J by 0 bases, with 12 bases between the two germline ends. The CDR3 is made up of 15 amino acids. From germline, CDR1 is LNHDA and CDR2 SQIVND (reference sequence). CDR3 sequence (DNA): TGTGCCAGTAGTATCTCGGGACCAACCTCCTACGAGCAGTACTTC. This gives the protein CASSISGPTSYEQYF.

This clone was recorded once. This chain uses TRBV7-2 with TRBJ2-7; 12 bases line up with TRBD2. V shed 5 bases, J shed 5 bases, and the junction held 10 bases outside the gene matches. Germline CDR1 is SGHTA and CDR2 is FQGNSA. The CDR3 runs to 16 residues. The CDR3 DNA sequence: TGTGCCAGCAGCGCGATTTCGGGACTAGCGGGCCACGAGCAGTACTTC. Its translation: CASSAISGLAGHEQYF.

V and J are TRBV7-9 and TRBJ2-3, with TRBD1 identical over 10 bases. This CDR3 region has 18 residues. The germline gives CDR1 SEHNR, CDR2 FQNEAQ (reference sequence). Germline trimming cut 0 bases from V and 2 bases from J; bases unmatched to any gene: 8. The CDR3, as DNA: TGTGCCAGCAGCTTAGCTTATGGGGACAGGGGAGTCACAGATACGCAGTATTTT. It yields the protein CASSLAYGDRGVTDTQYF.

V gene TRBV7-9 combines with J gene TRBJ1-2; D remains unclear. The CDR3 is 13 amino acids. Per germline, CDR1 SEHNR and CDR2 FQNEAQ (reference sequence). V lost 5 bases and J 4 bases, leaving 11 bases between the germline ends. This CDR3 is CASSATASYGYTF. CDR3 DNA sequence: TGTGCCAGCAGCGCCACAGCTTCCTATGGCTACACCTTC. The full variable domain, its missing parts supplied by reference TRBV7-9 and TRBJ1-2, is DTGVSQNPRHKITKRGQNVTFRCDPISEHNRLYWYRQTLGQGPEFLTYFQNEAQLEKSRLLSDRFSAERPKGSFSTLEIQRTEQGDSAMYLCASSATASYGYTFGSGTRLTVV.

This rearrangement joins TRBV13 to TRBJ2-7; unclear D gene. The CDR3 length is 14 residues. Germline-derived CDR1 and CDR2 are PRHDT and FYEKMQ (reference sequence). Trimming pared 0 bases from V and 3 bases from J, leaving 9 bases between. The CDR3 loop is CASSLGNRNYEQYF. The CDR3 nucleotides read TGTGCCAGCAGCTTAGGGAACCGCAACTACGAGCAGTACTTC.

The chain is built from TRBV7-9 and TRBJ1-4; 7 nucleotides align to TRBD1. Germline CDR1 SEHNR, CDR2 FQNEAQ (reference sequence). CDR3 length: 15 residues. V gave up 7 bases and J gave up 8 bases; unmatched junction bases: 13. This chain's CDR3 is CASKRGRDRVEKLFF. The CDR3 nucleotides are TGTGCCAGCAAGAGGGGCCGAGACAGGGTCGAAAAACTGTTTTTT. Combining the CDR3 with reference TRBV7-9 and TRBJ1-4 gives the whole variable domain DTGVSQNPRHKITKRGQNVTFRCDPISEHNRLYWYRQTLGQGPEFLTYFQNEAQLEKSRLLSDRFSAERPKGSFSTLEIQRTEQGDSAMYLCASKRGRDRVEKLFFGSGTQLSVL.

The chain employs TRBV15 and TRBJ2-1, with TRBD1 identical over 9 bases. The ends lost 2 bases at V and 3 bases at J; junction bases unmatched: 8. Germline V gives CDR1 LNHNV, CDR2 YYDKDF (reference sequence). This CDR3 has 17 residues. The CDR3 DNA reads TGTGCCACCAGCAGATCTATAGGGACAGGGAACTACAATGAGCAGTTCTTC. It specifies CATSRSIGTGNYNEQFF.

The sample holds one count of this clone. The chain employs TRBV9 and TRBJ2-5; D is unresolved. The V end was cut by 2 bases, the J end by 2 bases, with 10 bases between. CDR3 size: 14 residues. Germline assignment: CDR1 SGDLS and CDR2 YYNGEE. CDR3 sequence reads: CASSVSYKQETQYF. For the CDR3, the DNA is TGTGCCAGCAGCGTGAGCTACAAGCAAGAGACCCAGTACTTC.

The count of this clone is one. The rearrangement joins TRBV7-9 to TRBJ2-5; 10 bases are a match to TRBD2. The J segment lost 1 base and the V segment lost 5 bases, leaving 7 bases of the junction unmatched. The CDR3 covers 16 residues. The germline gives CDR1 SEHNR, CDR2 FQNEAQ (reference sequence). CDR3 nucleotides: TGTGCCAGCAGCCTTGCTAGCGGGGGTCTCCAAGAGACCCAGTACTTC. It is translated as CASSLASGGLQETQYF.